A single sample is the source of the 29 T cell receptor beta chains below, sequenced in a study of blood T cells in healthy people across ages. The second PCR ran about 6 to 11 cycles with a sample-barcoded 5' primer and J-beta primers. TCRdb analysed the 5' RACE reads with MiXCR anew, one entry per CDR3 protein. The profile shows 600,000 to 850,000 distinct CDR3 sequences, about 40% of them singletons. Specimen: blood. All receptors come from a woman in her fifties or sixties in good health.

This clonotype was picked up one time. The V call is TRBV4-1, the J call TRBJ2-3, with unresolved D. The CDR3 length is 15 residues. V dropped 1 base and J dropped 10 bases, with 18 bases sitting between them. Germline V gene data show CDR1 as MGHRA and CDR2 as YSYEKL. In nucleotides, the CDR3 is TGCGCCAGCAGCCAAGGGCCACTCCGGAAAATTTCGCAGTATTTT. It encodes CASSQGPLRKISQYF.

The sample holds a few counts of this clonotype. V gene TRBV14 combines with J gene TRBJ2-3; D ambiguous. This CDR3 comprises 17 residues. Germline assignment: CDR1 SGHDN and CDR2 FVKESK. The germline V and J ends were trimmed by 0 bases and 7 bases, with 20 bases remaining between them. CDR3 in amino acids: CASSQDRAGALPNTQYF. CDR3 in DNA: TGTGCCAGCAGCCAAGATCGGGCAGGAGCCTTACCAAATACGCAGTATTTT.

This rearrangement joins TRBV12-3 or TRBV12-4 to TRBJ2-1; D may be TRBD2 (5 bases). This CDR3 is built from 16 residues. Trimming stripped 2 bases from V and 9 bases from J, with 20 bases between. The CDR3 loop is CASSLFRGPLLGEQFF. The CDR3 nucleotides read TGTGCCAGCAGTTTATTTCGGGGTCCCCTATTGGGTGAGCAGTTCTTC.

The rearrangement joins TRBV20-1 to TRBJ2-7, with TRBD2 matching 13 bases. CDR1 and CDR2 from the germline V gene are DFQATT and SNEGSKA (reference sequence). Germline trimming cut 0 bases from V and 6 bases from J; bases unmatched to any gene: 8. This CDR3 region has 16 residues. DNA for the CDR3: TGCAGTGCTAGAGATTTTAGACTAGCGGGAGGAAGCGAGCAGTACTTC. This encodes CSARDFRLAGGSEQYF.

The chain combines TRBV5-6 with TRBJ1-2, with D hard to call. The ends were cut back, 4 bases at V and 3 bases at J, with 7 bases in the middle. Germline loops: CDR1 SGHDT, CDR2 YYEEEE. The length of the CDR3 is 12 residues. CDR3 sequence (DNA): TGTGCCAGCAGCCCGTGGGACTATGGCTACACCTTC. It specifies CASSPWDYGYTF.

At least ten counts were recorded for this clonotype. This chain uses TRBV9 with TRBJ2-1; possibly TRBD1 for D (5 bases). The CDR3 is made up of 15 amino acids. Germline CDR1 reads SGDLS; CDR2 reads YYNGEE. V shed 4 bases and J shed 5 bases, with 16 bases lying between them. The CDR3 is CASSPGRGADNEQFF. The CDR3, as DNA: TGTGCCAGCAGCCCCGGTAGGGGTGCGGACAATGAGCAGTTCTTC. Together with reference TRBV9 and TRBJ2-1, the CDR3 gives the full variable domain: DSGVTQTPKHLITATGQRVTLRCSPRSGDLSVYWYQQSLDQGLQFLIQYYNGEERAKGNILERFSAQQFPDLHSELNLSSLELGDSALYFCASSPGRGADNEQFFGPGTRLTVL.

This clonotype was recorded a few times. V is TRBV6-5 and J is TRBJ2-7, with 9 bases lining up with TRBD2. The CDR3 totals 16 residues. Trimming cost V 0 bases and J 0 bases; bases outside gene matches: 3. Germline loops: CDR1 MNHEY, CDR2 SVGAGI. CDR3 sequence reads: CASSYSAGGSSYEQYF. The CDR3 nucleotides read TGTGCCAGCAGTTACTCGGCGGGAGGGAGCTCCTACGAGCAGTACTTC.

The genes are TRBV11-2 and TRBJ1-1; D might be TRBD1 (5 bases). V lost 5 bases to trimming and J lost 3 bases, with 16 bases between them. Germline CDR1 SGHAT, CDR2 FQNNGV. This CDR3 comprises 15 residues. CDR3 protein: CASSPFGEGHTEAFF. The CDR3 bases are TGTGCCAGCAGCCCTTTCGGAGAGGGGCACACTGAAGCTTTCTTT.

This chain joins TRBV28 and TRBJ1-5, with D maybe TRBD1 (5 bases). V lost 11 bases to trimming and J lost 1 base, with 12 bases between them. The CDR3 extends over 13 amino acids. Per the germline V gene, CDR1 is MDHEN and CDR2 is SYDVKM. The CDR3 DNA reads TGTGCCGCCGGGACGAGCAGCAATCAGCCCCAGCATTTT. As protein: CAAGTSSNQPQHF.

The V call is TRBV6-5, the J call TRBJ2-5, with 13 bases matching TRBD2. Trimming cost V 6 bases and J 4 bases; bases outside gene matches: 2. Germline V CDR1 and CDR2: MNHEY, SVGAGI. The CDR3 loop spans 14 amino acids. The CDR3 protein is CASRGLAGSETQYF. In DNA form, the CDR3 reads TGTGCCAGCAGGGGACTAGCGGGGTCAGAGACCCAGTACTTC.

There are a few counts of this clonotype. The CDR3 coding sequence is TGTGCCAGCAGTGAAAATGTCCCCGGTGGAGAGCAGTACTTC. Protein product: CASSENVPGGEQYF. V gene TRBV2 combines with J gene TRBJ2-7; D not resolved. Per germline, CDR1 SNHLY and CDR2 FYNNEI. The length of the CDR3 is 14 residues. V was clipped by 2 bases and J by 7 bases, with 15 bases between them.

The rearrangement joins TRBV10-3 to TRBJ1-4; D is ambiguous. The ends were cut back, 8 bases at V and 0 bases at J, with 7 bases in the middle. Germline assignment: CDR1 ENHRY and CDR2 SYGVKD. This CDR3 region has 13 residues. CDR3 in DNA: TGTGCCATCGCAGGCTCAACTAATGAAAAACTGTTTTTT. As protein: CAIAGSTNEKLFF.

The rearrangement links TRBV30 to TRBJ2-7; TRBD1 agrees at 7 bases. The V and J ends lost 5 bases and 3 bases, in that order; junction bases with no gene match: 7. The CDR3 sequence is 13 residues long. The germline gives CDR1 GTSNPN, CDR2 SVGIG (reference sequence). CDR3 protein: CAWSRDRNYEQYF. CDR3 nucleotides: TGTGCCTGGTCCCGGGACAGAAACTACGAGCAGTACTTC.

This clonotype was counted only a few times. This chain connects TRBV4-1 to TRBJ1-5; no clear D gene. The V end was cut by 0 bases, the J end by 6 bases, with 15 bases between. CDR3 length equals 16 residues. The germline gives CDR1 MGHRA, CDR2 YSYEKL. CDR3 protein: CASSQDRTEGIQPQHF. As DNA, the CDR3 is TGCGCCAGCAGCCAAGATCGAACAGAAGGGATTCAGCCCCAGCATTTT.

J is TRBJ2-1 and V is TRBV20-1; the match to TRBD2 covers 10 bases. CDR3 length: 15 amino acids. Germline V CDR1 and CDR2: DFQATT, SNEGSKA (reference sequence). After removal of 3 bases from V and 5 bases from J, the junction contained 7 bases not matched to a gene. CDR3: CSASGLAGAHNEQFF. DNA for the CDR3: TGCAGTGCTAGTGGGCTAGCGGGAGCTCACAATGAGCAGTTCTTC.

This clonotype was found a few times. CDR3 coding DNA: TGTGCCAGCAGATACAGAATGATAGATACGCAGTATTTT. Translated: CASRYRMIDTQYF. The V and J genes are TRBV6-2 or TRBV6-3 and TRBJ2-3; no clear D. Germline V gives CDR1 MNHEY, CDR2 SVGEGT. The CDR3 has 13 residues. V was cut by 6 bases and J by 5 bases, with 12 bases left in between.

This clonotype has just one count. The germline gene is not matched at one end of the junction; a read error may be the cause. J is TRBJ2-1 and V is TRBV6-5; weak D call: TRBD2 (6 bases). There are 14 residues in the CDR3. Germline V gene lookup returns CDR1 MNHEY and CDR2 SVGAGI. This CDR3 reads CASSSPGEVNVQFF. The DNA of the CDR3 is TGTGCCAGCAGTTCCCCGGGAGAAGTAAATGTGCAGTTCTTC.

This clonotype was seen at least ten times. V and J are TRBV20-1 and TRBJ2-1, with TRBD2 matching over 7 bases. Germline CDR1 DFQATT, CDR2 SNEGSKA (reference sequence). This CDR3 has 15 residues. After removal of 0 bases from V and 0 bases from J, the junction contained 2 bases not matched to a gene. The CDR3, as DNA: TGCAGTGCTAGAGAAGGGACTAACTCCTACAATGAGCAGTTCTTC. Translated: CSAREGTNSYNEQFF.

This clonotype was seen many times. The CDR3 DNA follows: TGTGCCATCACGGCGGGAGGACGCTACGAGCAGTACTTC. Translation: CAITAGGRYEQYF. The J gene is TRBJ2-7, the V gene TRBV10-3; 8 bases align to TRBD2. The J segment lost 3 bases and the V segment lost 7 bases, leaving 5 bases of the junction unmatched. The CDR3 runs to 13 residues. Germline lookup yields CDR1 ENHRY and CDR2 SYGVKD.

This chain links TRBV10-3 with TRBJ2-3; 13 bases line up with TRBD2. CDR3 length: 17 residues. From germline, CDR1 is ENHRY and CDR2 SYGVKD. J was trimmed by 4 bases and V by 10 bases; bases with no gene match: 14. CDR3 DNA sequence: TGTGCCACGGGGACTAGCGGGAAGGACGGAGGAGCAGATACGCAGTATTTT. It translates to CATGTSGKDGGADTQYF.

The gene calls are TRBV25-1 and TRBJ2-3; 8 nucleotides line up with TRBD2. The CDR3 extends over 16 amino acids. The germline V gene has CDR1 MGHDK and CDR2 SYGVNS. The V and J ends lost 5 bases and 3 bases, in that order; junction bases with no gene match: 10. CDR3 sequence (DNA): TGTGCCAGCAGTAATCCGGGACTAGGAGGTACAGATACGCAGTATTTT. It encodes CASSNPGLGGTDTQYF.

J is TRBJ2-7 and V is TRBV3-1, with TRBD2 as a possible D gene (6 bases). The germline V gene encodes CDR1 LGHDT and CDR2 YNNKEL (reference sequence). The V and J ends lost 3 bases and 3 bases respectively, with 9 bases between them. The CDR3 length is 13 residues. The CDR3 DNA is TGTGCCAGCAGCCAGGCGGGGATCTACGAGCAGTACTTC. Amino acids: CASSQAGIYEQYF.

The chain combines TRBV12-3 or TRBV12-4 with TRBJ2-7; D possibly matches TRBD1 or TRBD2 (5 bases each). This CDR3 region has 12 residues. The germline V and J ends were trimmed by 7 bases and 2 bases, with 9 bases remaining between them. The CDR3 DNA sequence: TGTGCCAGCATGGGACCGACCTACGAGCAGTACTTC. It yields the protein CASMGPTYEQYF.

This clonotype has only a few counts. J is TRBJ1-2 and V is TRBV5-1; 10 bases line up with TRBD1. The germline V gene has CDR1 SGHRS and CDR2 YFSETQ. V gave up 2 bases and J gave up 6 bases; unmatched junction bases: 7. The CDR3 totals 15 residues. The CDR3 coding sequence is TGCGCCAGCAGCTTAACTCCGGGACAGGGGAATGGCTACACCTTC. Amino acids: CASSLTPGQGNGYTF.

The rearrangement links TRBV28 to TRBJ2-3, with D possibly matching TRBD1 (6 bases). In germline, CDR1 is MDHEN, CDR2 SYDVKM. CDR3 length: 15 residues. V lost 5 bases, J lost 2 bases, and 14 bases lay in between. DNA of the CDR3: TGTGCCAGCAGTGATGGGACAAGACTCACAGATACGCAGTATTTT. Its protein product is CASSDGTRLTDTQYF.

This clonotype was found a few times. This chain links TRBV4-2 with TRBJ2-7; TRBD2 agrees at 8 bases. Germline V gene sequence: CDR1 LGHNA, CDR2 YNFKEQ. The CDR3 has 17 amino acids. V dropped 2 bases and J dropped 3; count of bases not matched to a gene: 12. The CDR3 loop is CASSQSSGRDLHYEQYF. The CDR3 DNA reads TGTGCCAGCAGCCAATCTTCCGGGAGGGACTTACACTACGAGCAGTACTTC.

This chain uses TRBV7-6 with TRBJ1-1, with no clear D. CDR1 and CDR2 (germline): SGHVS, FNYEAQ. CDR3 length equals 17 residues. V lost 4 bases, J lost 0 bases, and 18 bases lay in between. In nucleotides, the CDR3 is TGTGCCAGCAGCTCCCCCGCGCTGCTGGATTTGAACACTGAAGCTTTCTTT. Translation gives CASSSPALLDLNTEAFF.

The chain is built from TRBV3-1 and TRBJ2-5, with 10 nucleotides matching TRBD1. Germline loops: CDR1 LGHDT, CDR2 YNNKEL (reference sequence). After removal of 4 bases from V and 5 bases from J, the junction contained 7 bases not matched to a gene. The CDR3 runs 15 residues. CDR3 DNA: TGTGCCAGCAGCCTAGGGACAGGGGAAATGGAGACCCAGTACTTC. As protein: CASSLGTGEMETQYF.

In its sample, this clonotype was seen a few times. J is TRBJ2-7 and V is TRBV28; D is ambiguous. The CDR3 has 15 residues. The V gene lost 5 bases and the J gene lost 2 bases, with 16 bases spanning the gap. Germline V lookup: CDR1 MDHEN, CDR2 SYDVKM. The CDR3 is CASSPRSGDTYEQYF. The CDR3, as DNA: TGTGCCAGCAGTCCCCGGAGTGGCGACACCTACGAGCAGTACTTC.